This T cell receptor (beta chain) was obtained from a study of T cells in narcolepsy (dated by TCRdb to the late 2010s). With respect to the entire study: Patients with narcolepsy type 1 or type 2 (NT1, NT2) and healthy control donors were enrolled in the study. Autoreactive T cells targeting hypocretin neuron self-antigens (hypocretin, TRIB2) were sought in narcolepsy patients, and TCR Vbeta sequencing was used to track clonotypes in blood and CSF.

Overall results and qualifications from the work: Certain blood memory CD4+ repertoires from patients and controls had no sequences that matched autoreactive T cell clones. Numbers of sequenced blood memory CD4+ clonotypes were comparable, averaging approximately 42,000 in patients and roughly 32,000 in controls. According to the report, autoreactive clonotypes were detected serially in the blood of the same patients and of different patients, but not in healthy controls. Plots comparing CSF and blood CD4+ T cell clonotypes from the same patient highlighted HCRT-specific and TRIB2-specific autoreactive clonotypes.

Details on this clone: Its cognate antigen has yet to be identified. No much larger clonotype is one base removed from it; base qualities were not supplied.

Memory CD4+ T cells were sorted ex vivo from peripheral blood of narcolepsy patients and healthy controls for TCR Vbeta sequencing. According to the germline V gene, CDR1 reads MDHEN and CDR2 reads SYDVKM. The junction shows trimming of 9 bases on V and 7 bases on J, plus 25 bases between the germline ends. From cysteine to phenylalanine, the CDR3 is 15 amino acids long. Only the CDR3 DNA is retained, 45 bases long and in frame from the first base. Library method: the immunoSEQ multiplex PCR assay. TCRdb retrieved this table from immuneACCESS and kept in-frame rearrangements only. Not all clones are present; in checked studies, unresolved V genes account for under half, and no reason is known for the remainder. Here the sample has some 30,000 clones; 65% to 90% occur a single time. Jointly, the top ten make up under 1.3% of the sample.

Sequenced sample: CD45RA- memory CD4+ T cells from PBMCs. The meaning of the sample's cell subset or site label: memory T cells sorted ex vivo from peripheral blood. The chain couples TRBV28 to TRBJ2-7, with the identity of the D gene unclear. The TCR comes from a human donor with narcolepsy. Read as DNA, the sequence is TGTGCCAGTGATGCTGGTGTAGGGCGCTCGCTGGAGCAGTACTTC. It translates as CASDAGVGRSLEQYF.